The table lists the clone carrying this T cell receptor (beta chain) with a few counts. This entry belongs to a study of T-cell reconstitution after alpha-beta-depleted transplantation in children. Unique molecular identifiers were used to barcode this TCRbeta library. TCRdb processed the PCR reads anew with MiXCR; each CDR3 protein has one entry. Found here are 45,000 to 50,000 distinct CDR3 sequences, 40% to 65% of them singletons; the top ten hold around two fifths. CDR3 length equals 15 residues. Losses at the gene ends were 4 bases for V and 3 bases for J; bases not matched to a gene: 9. Germline CDR1 reads SGDLS; CDR2 reads YYNGEE.

The chain links TRBV9 to TRBJ2-5; TRBD2 matches 7 bases. The receptor comes from a boy less than two years old with SCID, due to receive a stem cell transplant. This material consisted of peripheral blood, taken before TCRalphabeta/CD19-depleted stem cell transplant. The CDR3 sequence is CASSPYPRGEETQYF. The DNA of the CDR3 is TGTGCCAGCAGCCCCTACCCTCGGGGGGAAGAGACCCAGTACTTC.